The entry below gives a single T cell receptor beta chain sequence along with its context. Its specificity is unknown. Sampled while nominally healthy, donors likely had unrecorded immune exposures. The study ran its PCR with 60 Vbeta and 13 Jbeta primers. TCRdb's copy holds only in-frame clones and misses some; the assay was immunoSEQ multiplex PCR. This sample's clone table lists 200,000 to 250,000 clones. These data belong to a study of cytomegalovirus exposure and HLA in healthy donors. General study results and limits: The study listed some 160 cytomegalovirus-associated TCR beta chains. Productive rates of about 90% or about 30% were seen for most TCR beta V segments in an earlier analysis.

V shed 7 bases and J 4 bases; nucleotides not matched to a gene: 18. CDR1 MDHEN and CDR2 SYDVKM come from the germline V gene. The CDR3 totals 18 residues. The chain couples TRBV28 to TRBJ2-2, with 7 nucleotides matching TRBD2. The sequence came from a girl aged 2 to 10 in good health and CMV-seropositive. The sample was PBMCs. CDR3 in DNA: TGTGCCAGCACCCCCTACTTGGGGGGGACGGGGGTCACCGGGGAGCTGTTTTTT. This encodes CASTPYLGGTGVTGELFF.